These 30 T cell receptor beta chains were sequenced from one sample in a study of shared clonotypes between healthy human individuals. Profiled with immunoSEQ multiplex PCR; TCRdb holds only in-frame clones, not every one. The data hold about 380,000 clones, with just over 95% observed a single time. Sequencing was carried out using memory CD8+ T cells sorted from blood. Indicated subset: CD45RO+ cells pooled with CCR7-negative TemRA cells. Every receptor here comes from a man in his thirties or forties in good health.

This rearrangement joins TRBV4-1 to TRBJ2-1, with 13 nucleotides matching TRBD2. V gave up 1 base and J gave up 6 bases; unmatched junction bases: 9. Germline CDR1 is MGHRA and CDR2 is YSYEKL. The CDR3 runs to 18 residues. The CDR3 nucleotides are TGCGCCAGCAGCCAAGCGCAGGGCCGACTAGCGGGAGGCAATGAGCAGTTCTTC. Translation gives CASSQAQGRLAGGNEQFF.

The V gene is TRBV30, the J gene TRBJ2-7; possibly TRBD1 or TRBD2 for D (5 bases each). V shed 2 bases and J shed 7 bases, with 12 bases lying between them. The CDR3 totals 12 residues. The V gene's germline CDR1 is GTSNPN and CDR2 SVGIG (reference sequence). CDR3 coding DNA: TGTGCCTGGAGTTTGAGGGGTAGGGAGCAGTACTTC. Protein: CAWSLRGREQYF.

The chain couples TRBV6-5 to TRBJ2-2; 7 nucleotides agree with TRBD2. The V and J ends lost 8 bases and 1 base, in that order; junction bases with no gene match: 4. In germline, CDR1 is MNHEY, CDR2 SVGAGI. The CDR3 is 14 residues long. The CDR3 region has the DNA TGTGCCAGCCGGACTAGGGGGAACACCGGGGAGCTGTTTTTT. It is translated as CASRTRGNTGELFF.

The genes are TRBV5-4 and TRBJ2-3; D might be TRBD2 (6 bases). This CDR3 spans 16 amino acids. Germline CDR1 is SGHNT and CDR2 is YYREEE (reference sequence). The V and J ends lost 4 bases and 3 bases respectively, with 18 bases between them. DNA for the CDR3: TGTGCCAGCAGCCAAGTCGGGACTTACTTGACAGATACGCAGTATTTT. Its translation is CASSQVGTYLTDTQYF.

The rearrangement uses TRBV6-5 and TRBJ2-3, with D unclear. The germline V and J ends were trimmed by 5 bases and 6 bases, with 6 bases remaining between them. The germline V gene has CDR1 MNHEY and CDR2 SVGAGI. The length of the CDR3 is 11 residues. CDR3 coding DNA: TGTGCCAGCAGTACTGGGGATACGCAGTATTTT. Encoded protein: CASSTGDTQYF.

The CDR3 nucleotides are TGTGCCAGCAGCTTATCCGGACAGGGGAACACTGAAGCTTTCTTT. Protein product: CASSLSGQGNTEAFF. V gene TRBV7-9 combines with J gene TRBJ1-1; 8 bases align to TRBD1. Unmatched junction bases numbered 3, after V lost 2 bases and J lost 1 base. Germline CDR1 is SEHNR and CDR2 is FQNEAQ (reference sequence). The length of the CDR3 is 15 residues.

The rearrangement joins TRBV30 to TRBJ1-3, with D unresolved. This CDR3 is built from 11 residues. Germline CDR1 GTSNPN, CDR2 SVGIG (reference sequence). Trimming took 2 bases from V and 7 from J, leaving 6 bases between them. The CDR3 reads CAWSLTNTIYF. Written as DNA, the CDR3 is TGTGCCTGGAGTCTTACGAACACCATATATTTT.

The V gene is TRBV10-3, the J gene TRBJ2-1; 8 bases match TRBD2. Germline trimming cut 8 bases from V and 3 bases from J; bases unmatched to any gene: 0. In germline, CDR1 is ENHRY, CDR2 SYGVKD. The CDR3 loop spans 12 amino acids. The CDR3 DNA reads TGTGCCATCGGGACTAGCTACAATGAGCAGTTCTTC. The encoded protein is CAIGTSYNEQFF.

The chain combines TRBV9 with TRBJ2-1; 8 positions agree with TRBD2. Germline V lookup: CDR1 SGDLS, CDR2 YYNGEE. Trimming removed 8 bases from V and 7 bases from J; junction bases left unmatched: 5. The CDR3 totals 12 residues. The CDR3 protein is CASMGLENEQFF. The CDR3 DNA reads TGTGCCAGTATGGGACTAGAGAATGAGCAGTTCTTC.

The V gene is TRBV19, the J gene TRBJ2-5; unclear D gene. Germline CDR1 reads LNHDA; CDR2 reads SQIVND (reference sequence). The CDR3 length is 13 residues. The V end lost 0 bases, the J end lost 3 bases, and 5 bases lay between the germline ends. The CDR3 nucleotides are TGTGCCAGTAGTATAGATCTCGAAGAGACCCAGTACTTC. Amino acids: CASSIDLEETQYF. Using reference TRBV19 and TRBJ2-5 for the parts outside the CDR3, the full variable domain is DGGITQSPKYLFRKEGQNVTLSCEQNLNHDAMYWYRQDPGQGLRLIYYSQIVNDFQKGDIAEGYSVSREKKESFPLTVTSAQKNPTAFYLCASSIDLEETQYFGPGTRLLVL.

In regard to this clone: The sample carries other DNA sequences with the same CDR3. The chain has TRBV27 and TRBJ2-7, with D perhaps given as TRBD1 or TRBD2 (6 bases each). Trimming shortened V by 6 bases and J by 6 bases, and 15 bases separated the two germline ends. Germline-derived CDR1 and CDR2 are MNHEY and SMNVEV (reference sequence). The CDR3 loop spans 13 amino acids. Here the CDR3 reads CASSLERGREQYF. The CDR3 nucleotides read TGTGCCAGCAGCTTAGAACGGGGGCGCGAGCAGTACTTC.

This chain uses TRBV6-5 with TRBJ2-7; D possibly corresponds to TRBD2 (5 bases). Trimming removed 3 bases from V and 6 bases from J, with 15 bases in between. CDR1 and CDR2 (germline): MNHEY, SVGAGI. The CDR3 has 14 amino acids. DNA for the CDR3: TGTGCCAGCAGTTATTACGAGGGAGCGTCCGAGCAGTACTTC. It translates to CASSYYEGASEQYF.

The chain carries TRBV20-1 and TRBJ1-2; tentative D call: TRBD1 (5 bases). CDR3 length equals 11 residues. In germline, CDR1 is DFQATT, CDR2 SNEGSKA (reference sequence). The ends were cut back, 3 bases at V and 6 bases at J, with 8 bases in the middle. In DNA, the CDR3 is TGCAGTGCTAGGGAGGGGAATGGCTACACCTTC. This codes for CSAREGNGYTF.

The CDR3 is CASSEAGRNQPQHF. The CDR3 DNA follows: TGTGCCAGCAGTGAAGCAGGACGGAATCAGCCCCAGCATTTT. The chain links TRBV2 to TRBJ1-5; unclear D gene. Trimming took off 0 bases at V and 4 bases at J, with 7 bases between the two ends. The CDR3 loop spans 14 amino acids. Per germline, CDR1 SNHLY and CDR2 FYNNEI.

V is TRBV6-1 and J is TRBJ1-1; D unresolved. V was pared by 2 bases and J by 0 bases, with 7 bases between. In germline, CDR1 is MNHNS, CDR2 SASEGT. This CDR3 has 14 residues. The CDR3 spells CASSEHSMNTEAFF. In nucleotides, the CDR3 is TGTGCCAGCAGTGAACACTCCATGAACACTGAAGCTTTCTTT.

The CDR3, as DNA: TGTGCCAGCAGTACCTGGACAGGGGCCTACGAGCAGTACTTC. This encodes CASSTWTGAYEQYF. V usage is TRBV27 and J usage is TRBJ2-7; the match to TRBD1 covers 9 bases. The V gene end was trimmed by 5 bases and the J gene end by 2 bases; junction bases not matched to a gene: 4. The CDR3 contains 14 residues. CDR1 MNHEY and CDR2 SMNVEV come from the germline V gene (reference sequence).

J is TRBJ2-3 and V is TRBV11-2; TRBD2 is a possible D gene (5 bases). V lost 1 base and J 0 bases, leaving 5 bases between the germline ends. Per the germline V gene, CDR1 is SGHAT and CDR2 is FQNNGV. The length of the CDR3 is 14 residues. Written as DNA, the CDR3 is TGTGCCAGCAGCTTAGGGACTAGCACAGATACGCAGTATTTT. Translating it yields CASSLGTSTDTQYF.

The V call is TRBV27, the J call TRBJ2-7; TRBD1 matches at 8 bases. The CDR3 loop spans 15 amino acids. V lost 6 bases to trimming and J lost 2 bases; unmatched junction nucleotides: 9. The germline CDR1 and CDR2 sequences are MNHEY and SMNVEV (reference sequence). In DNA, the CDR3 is TGTGCCAGCAGGATTCTAGGACAGGGAACCTACGAGCAGTACTTC. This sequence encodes CASRILGQGTYEQYF.

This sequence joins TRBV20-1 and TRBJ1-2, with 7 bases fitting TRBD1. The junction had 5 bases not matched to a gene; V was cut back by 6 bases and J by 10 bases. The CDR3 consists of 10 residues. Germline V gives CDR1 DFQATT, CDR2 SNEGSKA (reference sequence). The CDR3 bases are TGCAGTGCCTTGGACAGGCCCTACACCTTC. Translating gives CSALDRPYTF.

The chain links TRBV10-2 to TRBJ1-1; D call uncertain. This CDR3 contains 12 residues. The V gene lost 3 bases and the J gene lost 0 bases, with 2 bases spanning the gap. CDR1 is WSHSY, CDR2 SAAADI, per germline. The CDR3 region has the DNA TGCGCCAGCAGTGACCTGAACACTGAAGCTTTCTTT. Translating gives CASSDLNTEAFF.

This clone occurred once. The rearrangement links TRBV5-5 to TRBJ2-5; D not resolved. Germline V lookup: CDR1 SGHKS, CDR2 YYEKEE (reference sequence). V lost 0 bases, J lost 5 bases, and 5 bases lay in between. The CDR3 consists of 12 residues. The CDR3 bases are TGTGCCAGCAGCTTGGCTTTGGAGACCCAGTACTTC. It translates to CASSLALETQYF.

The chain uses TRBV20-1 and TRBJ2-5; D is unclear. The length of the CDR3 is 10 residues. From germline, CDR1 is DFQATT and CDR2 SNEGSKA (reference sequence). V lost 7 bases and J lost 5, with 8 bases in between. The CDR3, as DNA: TGCAGTGGGGAAAGGGAGACCCAGTACTTC. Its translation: CSGERETQYF.

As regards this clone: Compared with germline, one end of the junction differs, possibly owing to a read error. CDR3 sequence reads: CASSQDNEGTTDF. In DNA, the CDR3 is TGTGCCAGCAGCCAAGATAACGAGGGGACAACCGACTTC. The rearrangement joins TRBV4-2 to TRBJ1-2; the D gene is possibly TRBD1 (6 bases). The CDR3 contains 13 residues. Germline lookup yields CDR1 LGHNA and CDR2 YNFKEQ.

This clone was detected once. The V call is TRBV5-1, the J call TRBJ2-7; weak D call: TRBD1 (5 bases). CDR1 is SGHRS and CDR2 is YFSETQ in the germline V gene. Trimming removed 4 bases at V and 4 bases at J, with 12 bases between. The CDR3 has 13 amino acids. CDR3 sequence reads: CASSRGKGYEQYF. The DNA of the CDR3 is TGCGCCAGCAGCAGGGGAAAGGGGTACGAGCAGTACTTC.

The CDR3 region is CASSPDTGELFF. The CDR3 nucleotides read TGTGCCAGCTCACCAGACACCGGGGAGCTGTTTTTT. The chain couples TRBV18 to TRBJ2-2; D is undetermined. CDR3 length: 12 residues. Trimming left V 2 bases short and J 3 bases short, with 1 base between. The germline CDR1 and CDR2 sequences are KGHSH and LQKENI.

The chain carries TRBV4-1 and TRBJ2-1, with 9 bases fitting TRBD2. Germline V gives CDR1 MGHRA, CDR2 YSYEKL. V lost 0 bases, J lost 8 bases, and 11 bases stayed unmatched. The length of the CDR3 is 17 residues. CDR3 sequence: CASSQDSGSIFGDEQFF. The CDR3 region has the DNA TGCGCCAGCAGCCAAGATAGCGGGAGTATCTTTGGAGATGAGCAGTTCTTC.

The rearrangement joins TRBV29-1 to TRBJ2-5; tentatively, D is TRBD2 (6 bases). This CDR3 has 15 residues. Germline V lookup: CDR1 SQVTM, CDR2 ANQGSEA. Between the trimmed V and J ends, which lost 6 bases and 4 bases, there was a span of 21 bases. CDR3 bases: TGCAGCGTGGGCATTAGCGGACCTACGGGAGAGACCCAGTACTTC. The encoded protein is CSVGISGPTGETQYF.

The CDR3 here is CASSSPGRGVSGANVLTF. The CDR3 DNA follows: TGTGCCAGCAGTTCACCGGGACGCGGAGTATCTGGGGCCAACGTCCTGACTTTC. The rearrangement links TRBV28 to TRBJ2-6; D could derive from TRBD1 or TRBD2 (5 bases each). Germline CDR1 is MDHEN and CDR2 is SYDVKM. Trimming shortened V by 4 bases and J by 1 base, and 17 bases separated the two germline ends. The CDR3 totals 18 residues.

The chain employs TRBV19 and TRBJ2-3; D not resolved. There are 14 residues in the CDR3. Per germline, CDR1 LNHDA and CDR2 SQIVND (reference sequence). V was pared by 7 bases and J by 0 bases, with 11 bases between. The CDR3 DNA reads TGTGCCAGTAATCCCGCGATCAGCACAGATACGCAGTATTTT. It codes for CASNPAISTDTQYF.

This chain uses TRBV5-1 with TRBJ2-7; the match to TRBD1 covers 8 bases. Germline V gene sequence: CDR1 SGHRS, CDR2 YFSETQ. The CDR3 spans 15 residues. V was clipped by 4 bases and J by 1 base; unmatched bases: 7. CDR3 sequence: CASSDRDRLSYEQYF. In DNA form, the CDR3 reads TGCGCCAGCAGCGACCGGGACAGGTTGTCCTACGAGCAGTACTTC.